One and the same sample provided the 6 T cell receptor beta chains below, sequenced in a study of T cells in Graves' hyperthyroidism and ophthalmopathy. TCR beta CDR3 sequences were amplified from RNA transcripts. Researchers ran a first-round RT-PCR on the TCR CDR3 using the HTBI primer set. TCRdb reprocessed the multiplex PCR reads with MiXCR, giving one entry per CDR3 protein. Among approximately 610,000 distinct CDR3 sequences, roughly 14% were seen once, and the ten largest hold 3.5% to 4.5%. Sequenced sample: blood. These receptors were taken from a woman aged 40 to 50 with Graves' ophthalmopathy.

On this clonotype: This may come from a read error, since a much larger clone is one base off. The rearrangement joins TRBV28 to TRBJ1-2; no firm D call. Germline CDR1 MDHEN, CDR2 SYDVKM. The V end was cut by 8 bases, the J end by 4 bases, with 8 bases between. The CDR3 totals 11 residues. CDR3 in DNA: TGTGCCAGCCGAGGAGTCTATGGCTACACCTTC. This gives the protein CASRGVYGYTF.

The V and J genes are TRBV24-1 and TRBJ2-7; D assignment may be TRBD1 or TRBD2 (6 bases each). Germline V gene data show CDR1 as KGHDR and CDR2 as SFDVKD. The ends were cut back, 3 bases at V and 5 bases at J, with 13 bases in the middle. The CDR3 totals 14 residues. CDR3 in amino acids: CATSDPGALDEQYF. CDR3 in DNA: TGTGCCACCAGTGATCCGGGGGCGCTTGACGAGCAGTACTTC.

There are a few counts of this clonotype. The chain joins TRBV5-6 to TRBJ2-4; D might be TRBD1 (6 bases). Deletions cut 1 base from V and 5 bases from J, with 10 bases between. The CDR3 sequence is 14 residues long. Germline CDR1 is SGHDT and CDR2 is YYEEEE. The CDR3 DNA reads TGTGCCAGCAGCTTGAGGGGGTTGGAAAACATTCAGTACTTC. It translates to CASSLRGLENIQYF.

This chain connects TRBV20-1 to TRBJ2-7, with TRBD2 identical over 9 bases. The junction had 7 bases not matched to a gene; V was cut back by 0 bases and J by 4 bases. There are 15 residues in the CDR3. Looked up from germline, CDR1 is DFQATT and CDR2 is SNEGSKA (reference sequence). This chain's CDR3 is CSARDLAGGRYEQYF. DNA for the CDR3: TGCAGTGCTAGAGATCTCGCGGGGGGGAGGTACGAGCAGTACTTC.

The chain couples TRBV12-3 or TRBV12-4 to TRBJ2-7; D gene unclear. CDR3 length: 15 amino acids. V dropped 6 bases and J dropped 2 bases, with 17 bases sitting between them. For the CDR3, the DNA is TGTGCCAGCAGACAGAGTCCTAACTCGGCCTACGAGCAGTACTTC. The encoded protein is CASRQSPNSAYEQYF.

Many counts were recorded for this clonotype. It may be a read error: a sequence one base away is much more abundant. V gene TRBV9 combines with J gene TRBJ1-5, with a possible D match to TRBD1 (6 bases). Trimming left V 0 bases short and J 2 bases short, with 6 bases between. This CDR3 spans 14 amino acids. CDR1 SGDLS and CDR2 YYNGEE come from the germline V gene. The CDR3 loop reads CASSVGQGNQPQHF. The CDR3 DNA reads TGTGCCAGCAGCGTAGGACAGGGCAATCAGCCCCAGCATTTT. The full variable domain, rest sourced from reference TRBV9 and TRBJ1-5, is DSGVTQTPKHLITATGQRVTLRCSPRSGDLSVYWYQQSLDQGLQFLIQYYNGEERAKGNILERFSAQQFPDLHSELNLSSLELGDSALYFCASSVGQGNQPQHFGDGTRLSIL.